This T cell receptor beta chain came from a study of vaccination effects on CD4 cells after COVID-19. Worth noting for this clone: What it recognizes is unknown.

Ahead of sequencing, the ViraFEST assay grew antigen-specific CD4+ T cells using viral peptide pools. Investigators separated out CD4+ T cells once approximately 10 days of culture had passed. This person caught SARS-CoV-2 sometime from March to December 2020, and PCR testing confirmed the infection. The table came from immunoSEQ multiplex PCR; TCRdb's copy has only in-frame clones and leaves some out. The sample shows about 45,000 clones, around 80% of them seen only once. The length of the CDR3 is 12 residues. The V end lost 2 bases, the J end lost 11 bases, and 12 bases lay between the germline ends. Germline V gene sequence: CDR1 LGHNT, CDR2 FRNRAP.

This chain joins TRBV12-5 and TRBJ1-1, with D possibly TRBD1 on 6 matching bases. The TCR originated in a human donor who had a prior SARS-CoV-2 infection. The input for sequencing was CD4+ T cells from PBMCs cultured with a peptide pool, taken before COVID-19 vaccination. CDR3 in DNA: TGTGCTAGTGGTTTGTCGACAGGACAGGCTTTCTTT. Protein sequence: CASGLSTGQAFF.